This T cell receptor beta chain was obtained from a study of shared clonotypes between healthy human individuals. Study conclusions and caveats: Clonotypes that were shared across several donors made up about 5.1% of naive CD4 clonotypes. Relative to memory subsets, naive subsets generally showed larger estimated richness. A limitation of the genetic and exposure-history diversity represented arose from few donors.

About this clone: Its antigen is currently unknown.

The naive CD8 subset, CD45RO-negative cells positively selected for CCR7, excluded terminally differentiated effector memory CD45RA+ cells. Sequencing was performed with immunoSEQ multiplex PCR; in TCRdb, only in-frame clones are kept and a portion is missing. Here the sample spans over 2,000,000 clones, about 94% being singletons. Material for sequencing was naive CD8+ T cells from PBMCs. The origin of this receptor is a man between 18 and 29 years old in good health. Some clones in this sample may be carry-over from other donors' samples.

The chain's CDR3 is CASSLIGLTNTGELFF. CDR3 sequence (DNA): TGTGCCAGCAGTTTAATCGGGTTAACGAACACCGGGGAGCTGTTTTTT. V gene TRBV27 combines with J gene TRBJ2-2; unclear D gene. V dropped 2 bases and J dropped 0 bases, with 10 bases sitting between them. Germline CDR1 reads MNHEY; CDR2 reads SMNVEV (reference sequence). This CDR3 has 16 residues.